This T cell receptor (beta chain) emerged from a study of shared clonotypes between healthy human individuals. This CDR3 has 17 residues. CDR1 and CDR2 from the germline V gene are LGHNA and YSLEER. V trimming: 1 base; J trimming: 5 bases; junction bases outside the gene matches: 6. Clones were read by immunoSEQ multiplex PCR, and TCRdb kept only the in-frame ones, dropping some. The data contain 550,000 to 750,000 clones, under 95% of them singletons. CD45RO-negative CD8 cells positively selected for CCR7 made up the naive population, which excluded terminally differentiated effector memory CD45RA+ cells.

Material: naive CD8+ T cells sorted from blood. The receptor's source is a man aged 25-45 years in good health. J is TRBJ2-3 and V is TRBV4-3, with 13 bases identical to TRBD2. The CDR3: CASSQARTSGSVDTQYF. CDR3 coding DNA: TGCGCCAGCAGCCAAGCACGGACTAGCGGGAGTGTAGATACGCAGTATTTT.